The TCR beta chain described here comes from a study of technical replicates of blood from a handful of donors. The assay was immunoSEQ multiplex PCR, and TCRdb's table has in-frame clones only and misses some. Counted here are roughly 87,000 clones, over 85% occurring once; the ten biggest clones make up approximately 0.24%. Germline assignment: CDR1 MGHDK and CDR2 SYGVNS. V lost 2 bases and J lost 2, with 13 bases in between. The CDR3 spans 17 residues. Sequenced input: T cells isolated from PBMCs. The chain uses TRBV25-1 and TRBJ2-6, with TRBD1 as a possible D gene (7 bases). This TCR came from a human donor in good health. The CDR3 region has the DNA TGTGCCAGCAGTGAACAGGGGGGTATCGCTGGGGCCAACGTCCTGACTTTC. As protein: CASSEQGGIAGANVLTF.